This TCR beta chain is from a study of blood T cell repertoires in COVID-19. Study background: The cDNA or gDNA used as material had been derived from T cells, B-cell-depleted T cells, or PBMCs.

Recruited during active infection, patients (from Seattle) were subsequently followed longitudinally. Germline V gene data show CDR1 as LGHDT and CDR2 as YNNKEL (reference sequence). V was shortened by 1 base and J by 8 bases, with 11 bases between the two germline ends. This CDR3 has 13 residues. Per the authors' pipeline: Quantification of nucleated cells was approximated via reference gene primer amplification. Data came from immunoSEQ multiplex PCR; TCRdb stores just in-frame clones and leaves some out. The V and J calls and clone size were taken over from that table, and D and trimming were inferred from the DNA. The sample consists of about 500,000 clones, around 90% of them appearing once.

Sequencing used peripheral blood. The TCR originated in a woman between 45 and 65 years old with COVID-19, enrolled during active disease. The chain combines TRBV3-1 (or the pseudogene TRBV3-2) with TRBJ1-2; no firm D call. CDR3 loop: CASSQGGGGGYTF. CDR3 bases: TGTGCCAGCAGCCAAGGGGGTGGAGGGGGCTACACCTTC.